The 9 T cell receptor beta chains below were found in one sample sequenced in a study of early T cells in non-severe SARS-CoV-2 infection. TCRdb re-called the 5' RACE reads through MiXCR, storing one row per CDR3 protein. Of 20,000 to 30,000 distinct CDR3 sequences in the sample, around 4.2% were seen once. Material for sequencing was whole blood. The origin of the receptors is an adult who was a healthcare worker with PCR-confirmed SARS-CoV-2 infection or an uninfected control (not recorded which).

This clonotype appeared many times. This rearrangement joins TRBV29-1 to TRBJ1-1, with D possibly matching TRBD1 (5 bases). With 4 bases removed from V and 3 bases from J, the gap between germline ends came to 12 bases. The CDR3 consists of 13 residues. Germline lookup yields CDR1 SQVTM and CDR2 ANQGSEA. Here the CDR3 DNA reads TGCAGCGTTGCCAGGGAGCCGGACACTGAAGCTTTCTTT. Its protein is CSVAREPDTEAFF.

This clonotype has at least ten counts. The chain joins TRBV5-4 to TRBJ1-6; 9 bases are shared with TRBD1. The CDR3 has 16 amino acids. With V trimmed by 4 bases and J by 5 bases, 7 bases remained unmatched. Germline V CDR1 and CDR2: SGHNT, YYREEE (reference sequence). The CDR3 nucleotides are TGTGCCAGCAGCCCCGGGACAGGGAGACATAATTCACCCCTCCACTTT. It codes for CASSPGTGRHNSPLHF.

This clonotype was observed at least ten times. This chain links TRBV4-2 with TRBJ2-3; the D is unclear. V was cut by 4 bases and J by 0 bases, with 14 bases left in between. This CDR3 comprises 16 residues. Germline loops: CDR1 LGHNA, CDR2 YNFKEQ. The DNA of the CDR3 is TGTGCCAGCAGCCCGTCCGGCACCTTTAGCACAGATACGCAGTATTTT. Encoded protein: CASSPSGTFSTDTQYF.

This clonotype was detected ten times or more. This chain uses TRBV3-1 with TRBJ2-7; the D is unclear. V dropped 1 base and J dropped 3 bases, with 10 bases sitting between them. Germline V CDR1 and CDR2: LGHDT, YNNKEL (reference sequence). This CDR3 has 14 amino acids. In DNA, the CDR3 is TGTGCCAGCAGCCAAGCCTGGGCCAGCTACGAGCAGTACTTC. It specifies CASSQAWASYEQYF.

This clonotype occurred many times. The chain has TRBV9 and TRBJ1-5; no definite D call. Germline CDR1 SGDLS, CDR2 YYNGEE. Trimming shortened V by 0 bases and J by 5 bases, and 12 bases separated the two germline ends. CDR3 length equals 15 residues. CDR3 nucleotide sequence: TGTGCCAGCAGCGTAGGCCCGGGCATAGATCAGCCCCAGCATTTT. Its protein is CASSVGPGIDQPQHF.

This clonotype has at least ten counts. The rearrangement uses TRBV28 and TRBJ1-3, with D possibly matching TRBD1 (6 bases). Trimming took 2 bases from V and 5 from J, leaving 10 bases between them. Germline V gene data show CDR1 as MDHEN and CDR2 as SYDVKM. The CDR3 length is 14 residues. The CDR3 DNA sequence: TGTGCCAGCAGTTTAGCGGACAGCAGAAACACCATATATTTT. Translation: CASSLADSRNTIYF.

This clonotype occurred a few times. This rearrangement joins TRBV12-3 or TRBV12-4 to TRBJ1-6; D unresolved. Trimming left V 2 bases short and J 7 bases short, with 12 bases between. The CDR3 has 15 residues. CDR3 region: CASSLSGISNSPLHF. CDR3 in DNA: TGTGCCAGCAGTTTATCCGGGATAAGCAATTCACCCCTCCACTTT.

This clonotype was detected many times. This sequence joins TRBV28 and TRBJ1-2; D is unresolved. Deletions cut 10 bases from V and 0 bases from J, with 9 bases between. This CDR3 contains 12 residues. Per the germline V gene, CDR1 is MDHEN and CDR2 is SYDVKM. The chain's CDR3 is CATYTANYGYTF. In DNA form, the CDR3 reads TGTGCCACCTATACAGCTAACTATGGCTACACCTTC.

Ten or more counts support this clonotype. The V and J genes are TRBV7-8 and TRBJ2-1; no clear D gene. The CDR3 runs 15 residues. The germline V gene encodes CDR1 SGHVS and CDR2 FQNEAQ. V was trimmed by 3 bases and J by 4 bases, leaving 13 bases between them. In nucleotides, the CDR3 is TGTGCCAGCAGCTTTGGCTCCCCAGCATACAATGAGCAGTTCTTC. This encodes CASSFGSPAYNEQFF.